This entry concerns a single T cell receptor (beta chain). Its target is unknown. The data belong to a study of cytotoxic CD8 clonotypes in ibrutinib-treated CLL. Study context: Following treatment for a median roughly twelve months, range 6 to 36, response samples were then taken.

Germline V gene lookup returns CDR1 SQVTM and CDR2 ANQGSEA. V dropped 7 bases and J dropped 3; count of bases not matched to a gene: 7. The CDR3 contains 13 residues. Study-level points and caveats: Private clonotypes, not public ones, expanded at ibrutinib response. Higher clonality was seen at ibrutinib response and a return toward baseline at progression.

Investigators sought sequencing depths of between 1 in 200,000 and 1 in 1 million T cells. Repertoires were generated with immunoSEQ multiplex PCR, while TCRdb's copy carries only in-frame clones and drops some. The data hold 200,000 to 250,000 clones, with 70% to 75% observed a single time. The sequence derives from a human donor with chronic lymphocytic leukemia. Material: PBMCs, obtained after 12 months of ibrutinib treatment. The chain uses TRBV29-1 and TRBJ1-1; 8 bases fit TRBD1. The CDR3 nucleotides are TGCAGCGGTGACAGGGGCGGATACACTGAAGCTTTCTTT. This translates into CSGDRGGYTEAFF.